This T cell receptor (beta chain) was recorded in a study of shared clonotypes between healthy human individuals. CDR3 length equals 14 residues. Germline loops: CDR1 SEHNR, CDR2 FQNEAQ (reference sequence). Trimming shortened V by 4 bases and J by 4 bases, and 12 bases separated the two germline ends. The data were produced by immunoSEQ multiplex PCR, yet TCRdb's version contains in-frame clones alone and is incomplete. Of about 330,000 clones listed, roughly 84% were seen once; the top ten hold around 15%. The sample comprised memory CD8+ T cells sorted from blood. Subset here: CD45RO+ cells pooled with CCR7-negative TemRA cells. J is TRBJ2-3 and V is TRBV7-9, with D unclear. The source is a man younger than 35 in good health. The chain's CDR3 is CASSSWAGPDTQYF. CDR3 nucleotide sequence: TGTGCCAGCAGCTCCTGGGCTGGGCCAGATACGCAGTATTTT.